The 14 T cell receptor beta chains presented below share a single source sample, sequenced in a study of T cells expressing NK-cell markers. TCRdb re-called the 5' RACE reads, yielding one record per CDR3 amino acid sequence without DNA. Recorded for this sample: approximately 380,000 distinct CDR3 sequences. Sequenced: blood T cells: a sorted CD56 or NKG2C T cell subset, CD4+ or CD8+ T cells, or bulk PBMC T cells (not recorded which). The receptors shown here come from a man aged 18-70 years in good health.

The V gene is TRBV4-1, the J gene TRBJ1-4. CDR1 is MGHRA, CDR2 YSYEKL, per germline. The CDR3 runs to 15 residues. CDR3 amino acids: CASSQDKISNEKLFF.

This chain uses TRBV5-4 with TRBJ2-4; TCRdb's D gene call, TRBD1, goes unchecked for lack of DNA. CDR1 is SGHNT, CDR2 YYREEE, per germline (reference sequence). The CDR3 has 14 residues. The CDR3 here is CASSPRTGGNIQYF. Full variable domain (rest looked up from reference TRBV5-4 and TRBJ2-4): ETGVTQSPTHLIKTRGQQVTLRCSSQSGHNTVSWYQQALGQGPQFIFQYYREEENGRGNFPPRFSGLQFPNYSSELNVNALELDDSALYLCASSPRTGGNIQYFGAGTRLSVL.

This rearrangement joins TRBV12-3 or TRBV12-4 to TRBJ1-1. CDR3 length equals 17 residues. CDR3 residues: CASSLLVGGQGNTEAFF.

The chain couples TRBV10-3 to TRBJ2-2; TCRdb's D call of TRBD1 is untestable without DNA. This CDR3 has 15 residues. Germline V gene data show CDR1 as ENHRY and CDR2 as SYGVKD. CDR3 residues: CAIRSSQGNTGELFF.

The chain couples TRBV5-1 to TRBJ2-1; TCRdb designates TRBD2, a call that cannot be tested without DNA. The CDR3 totals 15 residues. Germline assignment: CDR1 SGHRS and CDR2 YFSETQ. The CDR3 loop reads CASSGPTSGAHEQFF.

The chain combines TRBV2 with TRBJ2-7; checking the TCRdb D call of TRBD1 is not possible without DNA. Per germline, CDR1 SNHLY and CDR2 FYNNEI. The CDR3 extends over 14 amino acids. The CDR3 here is CASSEGGISYEQYF.

The rearrangement uses TRBV7-9 and TRBJ2-5; lacking DNA, the TRBD2 call made by TCRdb goes unchecked. The CDR3 covers 15 residues. Germline lookup yields CDR1 SEHNR and CDR2 FQNEAQ (reference sequence). The CDR3 sequence: CASSLHDNSWETQYF.

This chain connects TRBV7-2 to TRBJ2-7; TCRdb picks TRBD2, but there is no DNA to check that call. The CDR3 contains 16 residues. From germline, CDR1 is SGHTA and CDR2 FQGNSA. CDR3 in amino acids: CASSLGRTSGAYEQYF.

The chain links TRBV5-1 to TRBJ2-5; TCRdb lists TRBD1, though no DNA is available to test this call. Germline V gene data show CDR1 as SGHRS and CDR2 as YFSETQ. This CDR3 is 16 amino acids long. CDR3 sequence: CASSLQGARWQETQYF.

The V gene is TRBV2, the J gene TRBJ2-7; the D gene TCRdb calls, TRBD1, cannot be checked with no DNA. Germline V gene lookup returns CDR1 SNHLY and CDR2 FYNNEI. The CDR3 spans 13 residues. CDR3 sequence: CATADSRIYEQYF.

The rearrangement joins TRBV28 to TRBJ1-6; TCRdb's D call, TRBD1, is unchecked because there is no DNA. Germline V CDR1 and CDR2: MDHEN, SYDVKM. The CDR3 extends over 19 amino acids. The CDR3: CASSSDRDRGSSYNSPLHF.

The V and J genes are TRBV20-1 and TRBJ2-1; TCRdb's D call of TRBD2 is untestable without DNA. Germline V CDR1 and CDR2: DFQATT, SNEGSKA (reference sequence). The CDR3 spans 17 residues. CDR3 protein: CSARGPDGLPVYNEQFF.

This chain joins TRBV7-9 and TRBJ2-4; as DNA is missing, the TRBD2 call by TCRdb cannot be tested. This CDR3 has 15 residues. The germline V gene has CDR1 SEHNR and CDR2 FQNEAQ (reference sequence). CDR3 residues: CASSVATAGKNIQYF.

The chain has TRBV12-5 and TRBJ1-6; the TCRdb call, TRBD1, lacks DNA for checking. The germline V gene encodes CDR1 LGHNT and CDR2 FRNRAP. The CDR3 spans 16 residues. The chain's CDR3 is CASGLVGTGDRSPLHF.